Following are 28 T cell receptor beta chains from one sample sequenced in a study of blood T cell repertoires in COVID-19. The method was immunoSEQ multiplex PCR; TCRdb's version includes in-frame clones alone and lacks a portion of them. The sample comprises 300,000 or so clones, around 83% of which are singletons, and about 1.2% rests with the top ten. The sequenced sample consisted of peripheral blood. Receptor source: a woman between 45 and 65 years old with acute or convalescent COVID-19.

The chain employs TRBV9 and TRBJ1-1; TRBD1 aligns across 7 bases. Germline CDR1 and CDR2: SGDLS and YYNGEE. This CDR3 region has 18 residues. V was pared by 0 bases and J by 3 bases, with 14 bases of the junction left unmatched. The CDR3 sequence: CASSVGEGANPGDTEAFF. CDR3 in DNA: TGTGCCAGCAGCGTAGGTGAGGGGGCGAACCCTGGGGACACTGAAGCTTTCTTT.

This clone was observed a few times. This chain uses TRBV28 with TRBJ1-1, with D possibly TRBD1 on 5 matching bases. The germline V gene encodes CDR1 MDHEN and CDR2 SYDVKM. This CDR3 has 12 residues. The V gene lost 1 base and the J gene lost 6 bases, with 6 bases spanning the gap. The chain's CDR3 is CASSLSGAEAFF. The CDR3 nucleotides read TGTGCCAGCAGTTTATCGGGGGCTGAAGCTTTCTTT.

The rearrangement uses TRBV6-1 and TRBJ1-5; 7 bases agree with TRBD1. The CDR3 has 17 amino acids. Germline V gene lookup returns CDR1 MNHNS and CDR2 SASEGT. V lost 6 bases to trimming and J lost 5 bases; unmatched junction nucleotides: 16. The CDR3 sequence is CASSETRSGTDYQPQHF. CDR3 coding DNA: TGTGCCAGCAGCGAAACAAGGTCCGGGACAGATTATCAGCCCCAGCATTTT.

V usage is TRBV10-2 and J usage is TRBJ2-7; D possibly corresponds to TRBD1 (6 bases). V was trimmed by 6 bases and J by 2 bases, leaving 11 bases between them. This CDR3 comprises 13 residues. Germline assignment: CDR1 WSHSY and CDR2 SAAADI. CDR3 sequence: CASSRDTAYEQYV. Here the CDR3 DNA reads TGCGCCAGCAGCCGGGACACCGCCTACGAGCAGTACGTC.

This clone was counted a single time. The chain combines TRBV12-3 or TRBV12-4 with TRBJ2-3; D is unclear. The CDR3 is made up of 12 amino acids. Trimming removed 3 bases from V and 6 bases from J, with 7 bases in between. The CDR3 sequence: CASSFATDTQYF. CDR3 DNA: TGTGCCAGCAGTTTTGCTACTGATACGCAGTATTTT.

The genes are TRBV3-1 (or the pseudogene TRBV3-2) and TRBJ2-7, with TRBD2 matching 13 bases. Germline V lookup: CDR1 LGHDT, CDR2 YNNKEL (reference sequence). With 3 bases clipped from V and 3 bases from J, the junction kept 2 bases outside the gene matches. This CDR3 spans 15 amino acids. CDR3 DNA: TGTGCCAGCAGCCAGACTAGCGGGGGGTACTACGAGCAGTACTTC. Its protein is CASSQTSGGYYEQYF.

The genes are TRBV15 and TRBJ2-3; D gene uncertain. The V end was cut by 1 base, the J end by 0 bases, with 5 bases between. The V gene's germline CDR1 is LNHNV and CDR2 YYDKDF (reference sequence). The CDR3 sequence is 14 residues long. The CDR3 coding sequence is TGTGCCACCAGCAGAGGAGGTAGCACAGATACGCAGTATTTT. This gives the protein CATSRGGSTDTQYF.

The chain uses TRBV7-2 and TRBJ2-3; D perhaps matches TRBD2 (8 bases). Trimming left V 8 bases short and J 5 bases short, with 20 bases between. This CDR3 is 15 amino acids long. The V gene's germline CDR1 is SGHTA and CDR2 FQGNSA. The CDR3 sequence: CASSPGGRGEDTQYF. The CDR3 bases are TGTGCCAGCTCACCAGGGGGGCGGGGGGAAGATACGCAGTATTTT. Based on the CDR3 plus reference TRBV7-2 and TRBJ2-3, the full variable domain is GAGVSQSPSNKVTEKGKDVELRCDPISGHTALYWYRQSLGQGLEFLIYFQGNSAPDKSGLPSDRFSAERTGGSVSTLTIQRTQQEDSAVYLCASSPGGRGEDTQYFGPGTRLTVL.

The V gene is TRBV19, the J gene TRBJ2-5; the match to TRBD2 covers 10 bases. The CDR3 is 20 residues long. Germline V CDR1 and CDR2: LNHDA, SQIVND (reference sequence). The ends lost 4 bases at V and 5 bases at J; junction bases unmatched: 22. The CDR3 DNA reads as TGTGCCAGTAGTACCCTGGGGAGGGCCACACTAGCGGGGTCGGGGGAGACCCAGTACTTC. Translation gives CASSTLGRATLAGSGETQYF.

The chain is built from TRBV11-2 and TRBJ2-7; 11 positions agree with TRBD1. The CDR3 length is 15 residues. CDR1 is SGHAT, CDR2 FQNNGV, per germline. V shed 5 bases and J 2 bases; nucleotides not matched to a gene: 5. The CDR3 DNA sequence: TGTGCCAGCAGCCCGGACAGGGGGCTCCCCTACGAGCAGTACTTC. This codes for CASSPDRGLPYEQYF.

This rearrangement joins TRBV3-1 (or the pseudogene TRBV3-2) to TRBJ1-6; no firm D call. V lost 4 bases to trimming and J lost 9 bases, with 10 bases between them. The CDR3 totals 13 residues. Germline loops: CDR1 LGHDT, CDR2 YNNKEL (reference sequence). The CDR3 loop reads CASSPQRGSPLHF. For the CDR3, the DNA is TGTGCCAGCAGCCCCCAGCGGGGTTCACCCCTCCACTTT.

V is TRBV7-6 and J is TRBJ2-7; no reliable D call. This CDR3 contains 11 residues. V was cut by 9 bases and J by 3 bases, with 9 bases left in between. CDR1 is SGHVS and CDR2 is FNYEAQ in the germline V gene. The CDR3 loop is CARARFYEQYF. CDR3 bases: TGTGCCAGGGCGAGGTTCTACGAGCAGTACTTC.

The CDR3: CASSSIAGGTYNEQFF. CDR3 nucleotides: TGTGCCAGCAGTTCAATAGCGGGGGGGACCTACAATGAGCAGTTCTTC. The chain recombines TRBV6-6 with TRBJ2-1; 11 bases are shared with TRBD2. V lost 4 bases and J lost 2; bases outside the gene matches: 4. This CDR3 spans 16 amino acids. Germline assignment: CDR1 MNHNY and CDR2 SVGAGI (reference sequence).

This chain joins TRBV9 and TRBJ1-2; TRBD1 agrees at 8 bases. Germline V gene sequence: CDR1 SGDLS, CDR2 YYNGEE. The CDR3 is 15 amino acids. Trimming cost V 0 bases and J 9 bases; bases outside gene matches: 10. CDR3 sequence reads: CASSVALQGAIRYTF. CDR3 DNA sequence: TGTGCCAGCAGCGTAGCCTTGCAGGGGGCAATACGCTACACCTTC.

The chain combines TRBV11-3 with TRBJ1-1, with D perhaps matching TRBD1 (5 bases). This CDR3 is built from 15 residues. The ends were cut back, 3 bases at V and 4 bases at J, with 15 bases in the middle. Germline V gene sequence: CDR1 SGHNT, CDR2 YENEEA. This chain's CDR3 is CASSFNGQGGTEAFF. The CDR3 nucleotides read TGTGCCAGCAGCTTTAATGGGCAGGGAGGCACTGAAGCTTTCTTT. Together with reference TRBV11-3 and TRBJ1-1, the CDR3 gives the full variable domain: EAGVVQSPRYKIIEKKQPVAFWCNPISGHNTLYWYLQNLGQGPELLIRYENEEAVDDSQLPKDRFSAERLKGVDSTLKIQPAELGDSAVYLCASSFNGQGGTEAFFGQGTRLTVV.

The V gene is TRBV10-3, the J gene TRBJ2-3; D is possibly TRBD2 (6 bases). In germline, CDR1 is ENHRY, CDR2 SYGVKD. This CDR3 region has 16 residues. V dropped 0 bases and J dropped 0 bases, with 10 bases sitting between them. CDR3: CAISESVAASTDTQYF. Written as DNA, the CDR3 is TGTGCCATCAGTGAGTCGGTAGCGGCTAGCACAGATACGCAGTATTTT.

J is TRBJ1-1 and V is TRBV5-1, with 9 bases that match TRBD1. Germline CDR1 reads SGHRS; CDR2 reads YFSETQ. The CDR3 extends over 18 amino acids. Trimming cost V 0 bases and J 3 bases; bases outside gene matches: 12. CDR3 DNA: TGCGCCAGCAGCTTGGTCCCGACAGGGGGTAATGTGGACACTGAAGCTTTCTTT. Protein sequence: CASSLVPTGGNVDTEAFF.

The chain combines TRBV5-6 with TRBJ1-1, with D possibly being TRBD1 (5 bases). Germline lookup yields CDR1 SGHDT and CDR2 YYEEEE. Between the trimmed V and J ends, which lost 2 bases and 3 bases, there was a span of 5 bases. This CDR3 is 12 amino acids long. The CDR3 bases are TGTGCCAGCAGCTTAGGGGACACTGAAGCTTTCTTT. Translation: CASSLGDTEAFF.

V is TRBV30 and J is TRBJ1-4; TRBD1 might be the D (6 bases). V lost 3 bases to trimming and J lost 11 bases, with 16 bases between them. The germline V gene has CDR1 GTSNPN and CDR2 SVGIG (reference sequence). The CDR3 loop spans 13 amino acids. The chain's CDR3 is CAWRGGELSKLFF. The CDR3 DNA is TGTGCCTGGAGAGGGGGGGAATTGAGTAAACTGTTTTTT.

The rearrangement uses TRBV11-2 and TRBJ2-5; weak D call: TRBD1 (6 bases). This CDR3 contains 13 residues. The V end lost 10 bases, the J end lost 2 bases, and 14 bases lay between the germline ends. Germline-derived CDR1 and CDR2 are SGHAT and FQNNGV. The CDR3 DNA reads TGTGCCACCTCTAGGGGGTCACAAGAGACCCAGTACTTC. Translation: CATSRGSQETQYF.

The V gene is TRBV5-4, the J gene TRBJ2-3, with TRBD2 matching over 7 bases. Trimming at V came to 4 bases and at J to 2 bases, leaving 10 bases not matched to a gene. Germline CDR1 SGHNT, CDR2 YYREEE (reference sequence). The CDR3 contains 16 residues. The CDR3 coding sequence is TGTGCCAGCAGCCGGAAAGCTAGCGGAGACACAGATACGCAGTATTTT. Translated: CASSRKASGDTDTQYF.

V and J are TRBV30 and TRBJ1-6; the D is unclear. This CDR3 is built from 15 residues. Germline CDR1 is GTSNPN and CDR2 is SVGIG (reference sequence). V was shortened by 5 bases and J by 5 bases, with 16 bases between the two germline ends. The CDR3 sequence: CAWGRWGPDNSPLHF. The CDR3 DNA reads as TGTGCCTGGGGGAGGTGGGGTCCTGATAATTCACCCCTCCACTTT.

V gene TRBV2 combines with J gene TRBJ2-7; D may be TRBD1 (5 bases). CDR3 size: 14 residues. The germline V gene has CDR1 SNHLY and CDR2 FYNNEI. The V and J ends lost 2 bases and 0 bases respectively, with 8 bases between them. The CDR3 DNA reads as TGTGCCAGCAGTGAACAGGGTAGCTCCTACGAGCAGTACGTC. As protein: CASSEQGSSYEQYV.

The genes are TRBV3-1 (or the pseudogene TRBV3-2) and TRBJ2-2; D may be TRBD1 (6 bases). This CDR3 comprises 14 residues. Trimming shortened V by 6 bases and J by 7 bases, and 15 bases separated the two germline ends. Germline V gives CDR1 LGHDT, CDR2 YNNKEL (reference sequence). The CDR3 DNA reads TGTGCCAGCAGTTGGTCAGGGGACGGCGGGGAGCTGTTTTTT. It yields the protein CASSWSGDGGELFF.

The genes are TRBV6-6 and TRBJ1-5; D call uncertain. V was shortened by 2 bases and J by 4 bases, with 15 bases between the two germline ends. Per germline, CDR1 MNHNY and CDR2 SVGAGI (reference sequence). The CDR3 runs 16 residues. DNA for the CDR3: TGTGCCAGCAGTTACCCCGACATCGACCTGAATCAGCCCCAGCATTTT. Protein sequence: CASSYPDIDLNQPQHF.

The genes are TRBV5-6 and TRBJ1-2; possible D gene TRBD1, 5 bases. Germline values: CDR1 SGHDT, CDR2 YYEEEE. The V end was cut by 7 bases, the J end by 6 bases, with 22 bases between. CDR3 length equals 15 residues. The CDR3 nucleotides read TGTGCCAGCGGCTCCCCGCCCTACTTACAGGATGGCTACACCTTC. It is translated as CASGSPPYLQDGYTF.

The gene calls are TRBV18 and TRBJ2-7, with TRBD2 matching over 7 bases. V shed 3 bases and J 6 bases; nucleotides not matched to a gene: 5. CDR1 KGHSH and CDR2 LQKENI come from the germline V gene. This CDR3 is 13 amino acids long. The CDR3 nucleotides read TGTGCCAGCTCACCCGGGCCGGGAGGCGAGCAGTACGTC. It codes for CASSPGPGGEQYV.

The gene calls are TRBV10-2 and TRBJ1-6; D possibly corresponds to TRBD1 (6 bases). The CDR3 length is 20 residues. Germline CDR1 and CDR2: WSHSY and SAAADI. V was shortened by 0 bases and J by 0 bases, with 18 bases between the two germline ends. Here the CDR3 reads CASSESGVRTVGSYNSPLHF. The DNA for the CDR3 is TGCGCCAGCAGTGAGTCTGGGGTCCGGACAGTTGGCTCCTATAATTCACCCCTCCACTTT.